This T cell receptor (beta chain) was found in a study of regulatory T cells in long-lasting Graves disease. Whole-study results and caveats: For persistent Graves' patients, TCR diversity was lower than for newly diagnosed ones.

Arm-PCR of CDR3 regions and iRepertoire HTBI primers were the basis on which TCR beta libraries were built. Each CDR3 protein is one row after TCRdb ran MiXCR on the multiplex PCR reads. The data contain about 440,000 distinct CDR3 sequences, approximately 16% of them singletons. Time point in this sample: newly diagnosed GD, antithyroid drugs for less than 3 months. PBMC RNA served as the TCR library source. Patients hailed from an endocrinology department in Xi'an, China. Ten or more counts support this clonotype. As yet, its antigen is unknown. This CDR3 comprises 14 residues. The V gene lost 3 bases and the J gene lost 0 bases, with 8 bases spanning the gap. Germline V lookup: CDR1 KGHSH, CDR2 LQKENI. This sample also belongs to another study, concerning T cells in Graves' hyperthyroidism and ophthalmopathy. That work states: Most expanded thyroid clonotypes above 0.001 also appeared in blood.

The sequencing used peripheral blood mononuclear cells (PBMCs), collected at new diagnosis, from a patient treated with antithyroid drugs. The chain recombines TRBV18 with TRBJ1-1; D not resolved. The source of this sequence is a woman under 30 with Graves disease. The CDR3 spells CASSPEAVNTEAFF. The DNA for the CDR3 is TGTGCCAGCTCACCCGAGGCGGTGAACACTGAAGCTTTCTTT.